A selection of T cell receptor beta chains follows, all from one sample in a study of shared clonotypes between healthy human individuals. Repertoires were generated with immunoSEQ multiplex PCR, while TCRdb's copy carries only in-frame clones and drops some. The repertoire holds about 490,000 clones, with about 85% as singletons. Sequenced material: PBMCs. All receptors come from a woman aged 40 to 50 in good health. Some clones in this sample may be carry-over from other donors' samples. Both conserved end residues are trimmed from each CDR3. D genes are given only for firm matches. A clone size is listed for some rows: how often the clone was seen (once, few, many), or a class if it is expanded.

v_gene	j_gene	d_gene	abundance	CDR3aa
TRBV7-3	TRBJ2-5	.	.	ASSLMGGVQETQY
TRBV28	TRBJ1-1	TRBD1	.	ASRGTGIGDTEAF
TRBV29-1	TRBJ2-1	TRBD2	.	SAGLDNEQF
TRBV11-2	TRBJ2-4	TRBD1	.	ASSFDRVGAKNIQY
TRBV7-6	TRBJ2-7	TRBD2	.	ASSPGGGRPEQY
TRBV5-4	TRBJ2-2	.	.	ASSLLANGNTGELF
TRBV7-9	TRBJ2-3	TRBD2	.	ASSSTGTSGRFSTDTQY
TRBV6-1	TRBJ1-3	.	.	ASSENEGPSGNTIY
TRBV4-2	TRBJ2-1	.	.	ASSQDVGTAGSYNEQF
TRBV4-3	TRBJ2-3	TRBD1	many	ASSLDGTVLPDTQY
TRBV19	TRBJ2-7	TRBD2	once	ASNSGRPSYEQY
TRBV25-1	TRBJ2-2	.	.	ASSIQYTGELF
TRBV19	TRBJ2-7	TRBD1	.	ASKENRDSGGEQY
TRBV7-8	TRBJ1-3	TRBD1	.	ASSRDRVGGNTIY
TRBV18	TRBJ1-1	.	.	ASSPTPNTEAF
TRBV9	TRBJ1-1	TRBD1	.	ASSSETGSYTEAF
TRBV18	TRBJ2-5	TRBD1	.	ASSPDRGYQETQY
TRBV9	TRBJ2-1	.	once	ASSVGGIEQF
TRBV18	TRBJ2-7	TRBD1	.	ASSPGSGGFGEQY
TRBV4-3	TRBJ2-1	.	.	ASSQERSNEQF